This entry lists 8 T cell receptor beta chains sequenced from one sample in a study of glioma-infiltrating T cells. Amplification of TCR alpha and beta CDR3 regions from RNA used iRepertoire nested multiplex PCR. A single record per CDR3 protein comes from TCRdb applying MiXCR to the multiplex PCR reads. The repertoire holds roughly 100,000 distinct CDR3 sequences, approximately 28% seen once, with 40% to 45% in the top ten. The sequenced sample consisted of glioma tissue, nonneoplastic brain tissue, or PBMCs (not recorded which). All receptors come from a human donor with low-grade glioma or glioblastoma, undergoing nonglioma brain surgery, or in good health (not recorded which).

This clonotype was found many times. This chain links TRBV6-1 with TRBJ1-2; 7 bases map to TRBD1. V lost 6 bases, J lost 8 bases, and 15 bases stayed unmatched. The CDR3 runs 15 residues. The germline gives CDR1 MNHNS, CDR2 SASEGT. The CDR3 loop is CASRRTGQTPTGYTF. CDR3 coding DNA: TGTGCCAGCAGAAGGACGGGACAGACCCCCACCGGCTACACCTTC.

This clonotype was counted ten times or more. The genes are TRBV20-1 and TRBJ1-1, with a weak D call TRBD1 (6 bases). The ends were cut back, 3 bases at V and 7 bases at J, with 15 bases in the middle. CDR3 length equals 13 residues. Germline V CDR1 and CDR2: DFQATT, SNEGSKA (reference sequence). The CDR3: CSARRGFNGEAFF. CDR3 coding DNA: TGCAGTGCTAGGAGGGGGTTTAATGGTGAAGCTTTCTTT.

This clonotype came up many times. This rearrangement joins TRBV29-1 to TRBJ2-5, with TRBD1 identical over 7 bases. CDR1 and CDR2 (germline): SQVTM, ANQGSEA. The CDR3 consists of 13 residues. With V trimmed by 5 bases and J by 4 bases, 7 bases remained unmatched. Written as DNA, the CDR3 is TGCAGCGTTTTACAGGGGACGGGAGAGACCCAGTACTTC. It translates to CSVLQGTGETQYF.

Turning to this clonotype: This may stem from a read error, because a much larger clone lies one nucleotide away. This rearrangement joins TRBV7-3 to TRBJ1-4; D call uncertain. The CDR3 loop spans 15 amino acids. V gave up 0 bases and J gave up 10 bases, with 15 bases separating them. The germline gives CDR1 SGHTA, CDR2 FQGTGA. DNA of the CDR3: TGTGCCAGCAGCTTAACTCGCGTGCGGAGTGGAAAACTGTTTTTT. Translating it yields CASSLTRVRSGKLFF.

This clonotype was observed at least ten times. The chain is built from TRBV25-1 and TRBJ1-1; a weak D match, TRBD1 (6 bases). Germline V CDR1 and CDR2: MGHDK, SYGVNS. The CDR3 spans 13 residues. Trimming took off 7 bases at V and 2 bases at J, with 11 bases between the two ends. CDR3 DNA sequence: TGTGCCAGCAAGGACAGCCTAAACACTGAAGCTTTCTTT. Translation gives CASKDSLNTEAFF.

This clonotype was counted ten times or more. This chain links TRBV24-1 with TRBJ2-3; TRBD1 is a possible D gene (6 bases). V lost 0 bases to trimming and J lost 3 bases, with 12 bases between them. Germline CDR1 KGHDR, CDR2 SFDVKD. The CDR3 consists of 16 residues. CDR3 sequence (DNA): TGTGCCACCAGTGATTTGCGTTCAGGGGAAACAGATACGCAGTATTTT. Translated, it gives CATSDLRSGETDTQYF.

Comment on this clonotype: A read error is possible here, since a much larger clone lies one base away. This sequence joins TRBV7-9 and TRBJ1-2; no firm D call. The CDR3 contains 16 residues. CDR1 is SEHNR, CDR2 FQNEAQ, per germline (reference sequence). The CDR3 reads CASILATGSTNYGYTF. CDR3 DNA: TGTGCCAGCATCTTAGCTACGGGCTCGACTAATTATGGCTACACCTTC.

Comments on this clonotype: This CDR3 fails to terminate in the conserved phenylalanine or tryptophan, so it likely reflects a read error. V is TRBV20-1 and J is TRBJ2-7, with 7 bases lining up with TRBD1. CDR3 size: 14 residues. Per germline, CDR1 DFQATT and CDR2 SNEGSKA (reference sequence). The V and J ends lost 3 bases and 3 bases, in that order; junction bases with no gene match: 8. CDR3 sequence reads: CSASSRDRVYEQYL. In DNA, the CDR3 is TGCAGTGCTAGTTCACGGGACAGAGTCTACGAGCAGTACTTA.